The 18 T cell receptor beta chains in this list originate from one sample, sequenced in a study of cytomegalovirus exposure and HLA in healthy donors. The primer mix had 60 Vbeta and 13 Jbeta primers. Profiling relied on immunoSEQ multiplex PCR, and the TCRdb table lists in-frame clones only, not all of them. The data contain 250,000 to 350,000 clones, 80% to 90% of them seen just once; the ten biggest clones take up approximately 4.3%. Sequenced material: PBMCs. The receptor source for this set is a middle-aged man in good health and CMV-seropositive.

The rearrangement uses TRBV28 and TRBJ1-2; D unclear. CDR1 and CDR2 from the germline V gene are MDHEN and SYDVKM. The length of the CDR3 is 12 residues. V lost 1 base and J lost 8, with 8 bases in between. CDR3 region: CASSLLTMGYTF. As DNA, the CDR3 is TGTGCCAGCAGTTTATTAACTATGGGCTACACCTTC.

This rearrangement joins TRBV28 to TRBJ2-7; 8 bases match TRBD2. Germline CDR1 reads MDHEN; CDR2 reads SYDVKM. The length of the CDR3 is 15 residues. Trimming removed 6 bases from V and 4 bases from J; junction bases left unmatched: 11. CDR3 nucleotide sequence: TGTGCCAGCAGGCCTCGGGGAGCGGGAGAGTACGAGCAGTACTTC. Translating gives CASRPRGAGEYEQYF.

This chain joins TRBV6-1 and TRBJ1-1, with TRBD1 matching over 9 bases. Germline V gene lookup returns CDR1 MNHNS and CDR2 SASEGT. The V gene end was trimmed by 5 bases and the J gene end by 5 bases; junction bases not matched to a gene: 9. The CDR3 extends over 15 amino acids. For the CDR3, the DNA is TGTGCCAGCAGTCTAACAGGGGGCGGAGGGACTGAAGCTTTCTTT. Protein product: CASSLTGGGGTEAFF.

CDR3: CSVVFLRLAGYSSYNEQFF. CDR3 coding DNA: TGCAGCGTTGTTTTCCTAAGACTAGCGGGTTACAGCTCCTACAATGAGCAGTTCTTC. The chain links TRBV29-1 to TRBJ2-1, with 10 bases that match TRBD2. The CDR3 loop spans 19 amino acids. Germline V gives CDR1 SQVTM, CDR2 ANQGSEA. V shed 4 bases and J 0 bases; nucleotides not matched to a gene: 15.

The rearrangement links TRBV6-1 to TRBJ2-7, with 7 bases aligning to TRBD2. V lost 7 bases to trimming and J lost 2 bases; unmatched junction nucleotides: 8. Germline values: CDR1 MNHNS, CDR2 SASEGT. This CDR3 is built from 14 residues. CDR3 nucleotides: TGTGCCAGCACCCGCCGGGACTACACCTACGAGCAGTACTTC. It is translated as CASTRRDYTYEQYF.

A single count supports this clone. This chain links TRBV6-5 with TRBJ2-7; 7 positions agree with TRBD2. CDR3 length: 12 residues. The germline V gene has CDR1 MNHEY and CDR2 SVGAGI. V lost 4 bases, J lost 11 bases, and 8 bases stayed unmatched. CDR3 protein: CASSSTGTKEYF. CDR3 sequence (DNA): TGTGCCAGCAGTTCCACCGGGACTAAGGAGTACTTC.

The CDR3 DNA reads as TGTGCCACCAGCAGCTTACTAGATGGCGGGGAGCTGTTTTTT. Its protein product is CATSSLLDGGELFF. The genes are TRBV15 and TRBJ2-2; D may be TRBD2 (5 bases). The CDR3 loop spans 14 amino acids. V lost 3 bases to trimming and J lost 7 bases, with 12 bases between them. Germline V gene sequence: CDR1 LNHNV, CDR2 YYDKDF (reference sequence).

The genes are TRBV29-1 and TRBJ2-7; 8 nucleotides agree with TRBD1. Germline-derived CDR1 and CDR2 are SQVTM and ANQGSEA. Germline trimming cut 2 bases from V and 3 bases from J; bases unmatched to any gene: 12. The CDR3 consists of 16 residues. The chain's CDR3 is CSVEISDRGGYYEQYF. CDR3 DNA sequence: TGCAGCGTTGAAATATCCGACAGGGGCGGTTACTACGAGCAGTACTTC.

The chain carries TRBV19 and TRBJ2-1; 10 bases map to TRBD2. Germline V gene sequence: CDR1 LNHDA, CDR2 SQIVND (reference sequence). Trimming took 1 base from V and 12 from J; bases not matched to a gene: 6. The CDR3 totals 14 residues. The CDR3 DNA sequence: TGTGCCAGTAGTATAGCGCTAGCGGGAGCAGGGCAGTTCTTC. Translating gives CASSIALAGAGQFF.

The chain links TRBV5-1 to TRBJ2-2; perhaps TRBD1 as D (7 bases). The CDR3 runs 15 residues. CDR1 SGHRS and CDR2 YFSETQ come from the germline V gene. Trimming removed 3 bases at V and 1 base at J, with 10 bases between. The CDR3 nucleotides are TGCGCCAGCAGCTGGGGGGACAGGAACACCGGGGAGCTGTTTTTT. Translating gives CASSWGDRNTGELFF.

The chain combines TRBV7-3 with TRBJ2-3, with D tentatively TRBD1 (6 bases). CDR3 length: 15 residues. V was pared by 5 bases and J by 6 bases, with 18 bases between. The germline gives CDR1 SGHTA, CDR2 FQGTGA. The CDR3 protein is CASSARDNPPDTQYF. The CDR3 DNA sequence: TGTGCCAGCAGCGCTCGGGACAACCCGCCTGATACGCAGTATTTT. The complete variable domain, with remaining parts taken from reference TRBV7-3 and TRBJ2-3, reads GAGVSQTPSNKVTEKGKYVELRCDPISGHTALYWYRQSLGQGPEFLIYFQGTGAADDSGLPNDRFFAVRPEGSVSTLKIQRTERGDSAVYLCASSARDNPPDTQYFGPGTRLTVL.

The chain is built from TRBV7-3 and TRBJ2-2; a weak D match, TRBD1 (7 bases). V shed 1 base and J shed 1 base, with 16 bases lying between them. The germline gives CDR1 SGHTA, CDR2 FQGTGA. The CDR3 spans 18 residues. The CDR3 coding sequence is TGTGCCAGCAGCTTAAACCTGGGGGGACAGATGAACACCGGGGAGCTGTTTTTT. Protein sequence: CASSLNLGGQMNTGELFF.

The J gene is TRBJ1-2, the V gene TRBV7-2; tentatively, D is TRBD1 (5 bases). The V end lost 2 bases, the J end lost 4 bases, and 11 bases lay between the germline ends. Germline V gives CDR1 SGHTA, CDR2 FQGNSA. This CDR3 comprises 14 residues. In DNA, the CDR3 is TGTGCCAGCAGCTTACTCGTCAGGGTCTATGGCTACACCTTC. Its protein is CASSLLVRVYGYTF.

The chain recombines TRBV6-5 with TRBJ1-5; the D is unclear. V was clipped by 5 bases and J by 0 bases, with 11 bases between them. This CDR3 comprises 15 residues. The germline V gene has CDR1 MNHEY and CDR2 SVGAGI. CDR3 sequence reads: CASSATVYSNQPQHF. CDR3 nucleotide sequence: TGTGCCAGCAGTGCAACAGTGTATAGCAATCAGCCCCAGCATTTT.

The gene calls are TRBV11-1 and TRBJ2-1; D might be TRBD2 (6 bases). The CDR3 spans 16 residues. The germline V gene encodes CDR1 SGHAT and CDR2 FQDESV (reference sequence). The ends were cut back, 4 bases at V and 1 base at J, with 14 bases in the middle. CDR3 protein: CASSSLGLPSYNEQFF. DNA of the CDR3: TGTGCCAGCAGCTCCTTGGGACTGCCTTCCTACAATGAGCAGTTCTTC.

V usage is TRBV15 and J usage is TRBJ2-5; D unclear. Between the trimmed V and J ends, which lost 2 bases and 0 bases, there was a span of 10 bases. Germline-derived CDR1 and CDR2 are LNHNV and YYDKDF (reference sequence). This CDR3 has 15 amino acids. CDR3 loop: CATSRPSTHQETQYF. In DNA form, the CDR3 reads TGTGCCACCAGCAGACCCTCTACCCACCAAGAGACCCAGTACTTC.

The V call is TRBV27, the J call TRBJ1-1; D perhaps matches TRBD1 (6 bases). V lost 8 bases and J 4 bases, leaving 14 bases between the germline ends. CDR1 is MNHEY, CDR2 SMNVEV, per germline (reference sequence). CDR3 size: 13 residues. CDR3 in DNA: TGTGCCAGCGCATTAGGACAGAGCACTGAAGCTTTCTTT. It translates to CASALGQSTEAFF.

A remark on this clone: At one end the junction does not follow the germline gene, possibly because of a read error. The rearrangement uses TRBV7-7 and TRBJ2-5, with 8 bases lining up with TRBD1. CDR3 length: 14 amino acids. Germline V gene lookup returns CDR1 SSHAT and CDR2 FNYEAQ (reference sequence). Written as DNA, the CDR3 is TGTGCTAGCAGCCGGACAGGGCTCAGAGAGACCCAGTACTTC. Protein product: CASSRTGLRETQYF.